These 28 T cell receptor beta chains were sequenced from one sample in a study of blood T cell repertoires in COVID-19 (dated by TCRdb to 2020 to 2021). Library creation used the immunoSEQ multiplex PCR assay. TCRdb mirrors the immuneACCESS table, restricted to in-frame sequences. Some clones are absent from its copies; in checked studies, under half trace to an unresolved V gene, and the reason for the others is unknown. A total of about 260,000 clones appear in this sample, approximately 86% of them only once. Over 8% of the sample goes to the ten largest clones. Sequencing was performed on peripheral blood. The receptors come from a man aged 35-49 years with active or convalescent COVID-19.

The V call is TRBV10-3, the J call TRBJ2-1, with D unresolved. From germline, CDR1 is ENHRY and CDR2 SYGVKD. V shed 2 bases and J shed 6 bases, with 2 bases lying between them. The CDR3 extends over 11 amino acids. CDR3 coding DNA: TGTGCCATCAGTGAGCGCAATGAGCAGTTCTTC. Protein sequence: CAISERNEQFF.

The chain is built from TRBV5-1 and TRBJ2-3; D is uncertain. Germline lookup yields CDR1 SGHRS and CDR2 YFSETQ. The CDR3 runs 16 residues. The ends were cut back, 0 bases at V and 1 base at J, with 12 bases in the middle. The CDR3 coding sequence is TGCGCCAGCAGCTTGGCGCCAGTATCTGGCACAGATACGCAGTATTTT. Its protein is CASSLAPVSGTDTQYF.

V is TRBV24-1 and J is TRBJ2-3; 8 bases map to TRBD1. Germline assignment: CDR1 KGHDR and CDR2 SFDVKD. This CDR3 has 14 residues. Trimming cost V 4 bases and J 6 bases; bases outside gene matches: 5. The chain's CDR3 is CATSDRGPRDTQYF. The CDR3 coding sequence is TGTGCCACCAGTGACAGGGGGCCTCGCGATACGCAGTATTTT.

As DNA, the CDR3 is TGTGCCAGCAGCTTCGAGGGGGACAGGGGTCAGACCCAGTACTTC. Its protein product is CASSFEGDRGQTQYF. The V call is TRBV5-6, the J call TRBJ2-5, with TRBD1 matching 10 bases. Germline CDR1 is SGHDT and CDR2 is YYEEEE. V lost 2 bases and J lost 6; bases outside the gene matches: 7. The CDR3 consists of 15 residues.

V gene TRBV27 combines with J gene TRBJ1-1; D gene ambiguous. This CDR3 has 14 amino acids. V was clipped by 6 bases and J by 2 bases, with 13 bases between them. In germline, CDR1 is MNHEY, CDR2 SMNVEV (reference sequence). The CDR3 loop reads CASRRIIGNTEAFF. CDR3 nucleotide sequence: TGTGCCAGCAGGCGGATAATAGGCAACACTGAAGCTTTCTTT.

DNA of the CDR3: TGTGCCTGGAGTCACAGGGGCGTTCAGCCCCAGCATTTT. Encoded protein: CAWSHRGVQPQHF. The chain uses TRBV30 and TRBJ1-5; 7 nucleotides match TRBD1. The V and J ends lost 2 bases and 6 bases, in that order; junction bases with no gene match: 4. The germline CDR1 and CDR2 sequences are GTSNPN and SVGIG (reference sequence). The CDR3 has 13 residues.

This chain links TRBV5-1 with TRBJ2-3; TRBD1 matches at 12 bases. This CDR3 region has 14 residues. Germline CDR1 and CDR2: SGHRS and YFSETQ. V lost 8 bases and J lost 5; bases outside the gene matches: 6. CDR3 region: CASAGQGAGDTQYF. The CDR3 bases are TGCGCCAGTGCGGGACAGGGGGCTGGAGATACGCAGTATTTT.

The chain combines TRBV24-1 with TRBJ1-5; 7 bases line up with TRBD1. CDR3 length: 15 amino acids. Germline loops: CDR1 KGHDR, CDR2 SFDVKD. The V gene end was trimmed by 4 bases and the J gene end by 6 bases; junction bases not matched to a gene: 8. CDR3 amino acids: CATSDSGGVIQPQHF. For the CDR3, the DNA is TGTGCCACCAGTGACTCAGGGGGTGTCATTCAGCCCCAGCATTTT.

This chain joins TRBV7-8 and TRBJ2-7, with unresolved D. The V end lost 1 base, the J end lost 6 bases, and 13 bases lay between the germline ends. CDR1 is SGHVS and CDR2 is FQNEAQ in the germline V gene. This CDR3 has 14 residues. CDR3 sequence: CASSLELGESEQYF. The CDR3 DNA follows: TGTGCCAGCAGCTTAGAGCTCGGTGAATCCGAGCAGTACTTC.

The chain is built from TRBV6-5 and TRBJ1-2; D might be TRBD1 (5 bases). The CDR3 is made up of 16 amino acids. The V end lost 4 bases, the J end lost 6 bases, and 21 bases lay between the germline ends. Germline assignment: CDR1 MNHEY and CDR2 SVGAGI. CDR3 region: CASSWASGGTSDGYTF. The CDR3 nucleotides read TGTGCCAGCAGTTGGGCTTCCGGCGGGACTAGTGATGGCTACACCTTC.

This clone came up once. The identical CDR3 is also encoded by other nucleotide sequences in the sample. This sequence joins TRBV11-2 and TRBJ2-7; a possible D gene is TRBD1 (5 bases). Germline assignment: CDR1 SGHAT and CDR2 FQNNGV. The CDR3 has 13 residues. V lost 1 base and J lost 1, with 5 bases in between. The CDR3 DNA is TGTGCCAGCAGCTTAGGACAGTCCTACGAGCAGTACTTC. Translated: CASSLGQSYEQYF.

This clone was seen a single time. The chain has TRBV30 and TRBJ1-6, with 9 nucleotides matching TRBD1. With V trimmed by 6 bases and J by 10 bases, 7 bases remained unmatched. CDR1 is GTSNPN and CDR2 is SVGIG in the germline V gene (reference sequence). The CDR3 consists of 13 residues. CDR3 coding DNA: TGTGCCTGCTCGGGACAGGGCATGTCACCCCTCCACTTT. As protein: CACSGQGMSPLHF.

CDR3 DNA: TGCGCCAGCAGCTTGGAGGGGCGCCCACTCACAGATACGCAGTATTTT. The encoded protein is CASSLEGRPLTDTQYF. The chain couples TRBV5-1 to TRBJ2-3; a possible D gene is TRBD1 (5 bases). The CDR3 totals 16 residues. V was cut by 0 bases and J by 2 bases, with 13 bases left in between. Germline-derived CDR1 and CDR2 are SGHRS and YFSETQ. Using reference TRBV5-1 and TRBJ2-3 for the parts outside the CDR3, the full variable domain is KAGVTQTPRYLIKTRGQQVTLSCSPISGHRSVSWYQQTPGQGLQFLFEYFSETQRNKGNFPGRFSGRQFSNSRSEMNVSTLELGDSALYLCASSLEGRPLTDTQYFGPGTRLTVL.

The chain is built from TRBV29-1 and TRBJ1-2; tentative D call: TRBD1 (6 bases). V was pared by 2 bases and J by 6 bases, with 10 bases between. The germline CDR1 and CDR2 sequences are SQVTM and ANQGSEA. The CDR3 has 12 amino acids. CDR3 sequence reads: CSVEFYRDGYTF. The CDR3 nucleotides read TGCAGCGTTGAATTTTACAGGGATGGCTACACCTTC. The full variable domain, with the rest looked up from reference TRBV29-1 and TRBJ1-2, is SAVISQKPSRDICQRGTSLTIQCQVDSQVTMMFWYRQQPGQSLTLIATANQGSEATYESGFVIDKFPISRPNLTFSTLTVSNMSPEDSSIYLCSVEFYRDGYTFGSGTRLTVV.

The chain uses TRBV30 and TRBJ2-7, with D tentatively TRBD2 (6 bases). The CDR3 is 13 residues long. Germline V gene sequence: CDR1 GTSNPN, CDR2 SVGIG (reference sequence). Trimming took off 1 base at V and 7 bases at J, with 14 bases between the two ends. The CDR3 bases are TGTGCCTGGAGTGCCCAGACGGAGGGGGAGCAGTACTTC. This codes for CAWSAQTEGEQYF.

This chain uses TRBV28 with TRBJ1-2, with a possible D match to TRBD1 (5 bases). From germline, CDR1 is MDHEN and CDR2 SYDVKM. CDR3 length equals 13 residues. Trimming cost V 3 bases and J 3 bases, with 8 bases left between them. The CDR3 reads CASSLTDHYGYTF. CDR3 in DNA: TGTGCCAGCAGTTTGACAGACCACTATGGCTACACCTTC.

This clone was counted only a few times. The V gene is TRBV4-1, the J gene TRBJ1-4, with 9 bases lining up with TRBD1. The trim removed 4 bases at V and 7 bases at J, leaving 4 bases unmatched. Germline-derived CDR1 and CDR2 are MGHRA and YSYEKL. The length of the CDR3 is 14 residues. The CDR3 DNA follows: TGCGCCAGCAGCCTCGGGACAGGGAGTGAAAAACTGTTTTTT. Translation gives CASSLGTGSEKLFF.

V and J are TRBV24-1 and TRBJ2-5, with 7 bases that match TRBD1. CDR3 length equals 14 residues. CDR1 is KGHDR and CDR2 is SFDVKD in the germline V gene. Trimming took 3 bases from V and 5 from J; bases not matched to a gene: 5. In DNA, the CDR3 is TGTGCCACCAGTGATCAGGGGGAAGGGGAGACCCAGTACTTC. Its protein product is CATSDQGEGETQYF.

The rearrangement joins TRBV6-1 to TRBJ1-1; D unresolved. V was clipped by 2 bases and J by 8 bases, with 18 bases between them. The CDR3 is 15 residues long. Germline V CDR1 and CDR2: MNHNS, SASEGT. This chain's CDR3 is CASSEPGRRFGEAFF. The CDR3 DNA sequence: TGTGCCAGCAGTGAACCGGGAAGACGATTCGGCGAAGCTTTCTTT.

CDR3 in DNA: TGTGCCTGGGTTCTCCTTACAGGGGGCGGCTATGGCTACACCTTC. It yields the protein CAWVLLTGGGYGYTF. The chain uses TRBV30 and TRBJ1-2; 9 positions match TRBD1. With V trimmed by 5 bases and J by 4 bases, 11 bases remained unmatched. This CDR3 has 15 residues. The germline V gene encodes CDR1 GTSNPN and CDR2 SVGIG (reference sequence).

The DNA of the CDR3 is TGTGCCAGCCGTAAACAGGGGGGCTACGAGCAGTACTTC. It yields the protein CASRKQGGYEQYF. V and J are TRBV3-1 (or the pseudogene TRBV3-2) and TRBJ2-7; TRBD1 matches at 8 bases. With V trimmed by 8 bases and J by 3 bases, 6 bases remained unmatched. Looked up from germline, CDR1 is LGHDT and CDR2 is YNNKEL (reference sequence). The CDR3 extends over 13 amino acids.

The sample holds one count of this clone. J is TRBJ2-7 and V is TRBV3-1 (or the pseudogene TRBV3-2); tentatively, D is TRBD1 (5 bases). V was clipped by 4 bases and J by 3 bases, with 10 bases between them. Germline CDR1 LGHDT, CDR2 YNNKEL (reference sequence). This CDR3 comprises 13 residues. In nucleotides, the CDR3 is TGTGCCAGCAGCCGAGAAGGGGACTACGAGCAGTACTTC. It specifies CASSREGDYEQYF.

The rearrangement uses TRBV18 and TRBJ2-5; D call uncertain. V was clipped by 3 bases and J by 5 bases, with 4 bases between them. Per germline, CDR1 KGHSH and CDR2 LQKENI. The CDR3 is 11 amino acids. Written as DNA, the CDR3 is TGTGCCAGCTCACCCAGGGAGACCCAGTACTTC. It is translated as CASSPRETQYF.

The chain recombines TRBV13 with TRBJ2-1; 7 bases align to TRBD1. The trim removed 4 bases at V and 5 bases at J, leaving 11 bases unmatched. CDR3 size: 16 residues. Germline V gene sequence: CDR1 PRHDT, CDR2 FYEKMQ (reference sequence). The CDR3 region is CASSSGTDLPHNEQFF. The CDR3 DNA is TGTGCCAGCAGCTCCGGGACAGACCTCCCCCACAATGAGCAGTTCTTC.

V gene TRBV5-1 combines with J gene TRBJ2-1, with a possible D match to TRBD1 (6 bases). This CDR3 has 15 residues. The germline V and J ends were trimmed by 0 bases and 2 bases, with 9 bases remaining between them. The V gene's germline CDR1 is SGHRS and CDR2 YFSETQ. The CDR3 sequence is CASSLGQDTYNEQFF. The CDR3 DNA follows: TGCGCCAGCAGCTTGGGACAGGATACCTACAATGAGCAGTTCTTC.

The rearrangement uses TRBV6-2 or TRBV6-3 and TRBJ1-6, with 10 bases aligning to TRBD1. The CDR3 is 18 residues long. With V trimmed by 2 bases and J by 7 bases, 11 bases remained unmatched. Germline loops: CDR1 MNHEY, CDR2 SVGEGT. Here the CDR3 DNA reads TGTGCCAGCAGTTACGGGACAGGGGACGGGTCAACAAATTCACCCCTCCACTTT. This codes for CASSYGTGDGSTNSPLHF.

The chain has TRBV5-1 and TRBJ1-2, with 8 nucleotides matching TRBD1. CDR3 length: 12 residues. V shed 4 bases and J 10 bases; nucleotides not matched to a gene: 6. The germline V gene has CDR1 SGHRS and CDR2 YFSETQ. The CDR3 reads CASSPGDRPYTF. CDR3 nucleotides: TGCGCCAGCAGCCCAGGGGACAGGCCCTACACCTTC.

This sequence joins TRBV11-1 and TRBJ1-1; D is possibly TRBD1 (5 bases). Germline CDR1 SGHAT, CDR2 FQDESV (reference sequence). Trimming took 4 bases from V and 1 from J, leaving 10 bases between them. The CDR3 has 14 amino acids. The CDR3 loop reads CASSSNTGNTEAFF. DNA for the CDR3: TGTGCCAGCAGCTCAAACACAGGGAACACTGAAGCTTTCTTT.